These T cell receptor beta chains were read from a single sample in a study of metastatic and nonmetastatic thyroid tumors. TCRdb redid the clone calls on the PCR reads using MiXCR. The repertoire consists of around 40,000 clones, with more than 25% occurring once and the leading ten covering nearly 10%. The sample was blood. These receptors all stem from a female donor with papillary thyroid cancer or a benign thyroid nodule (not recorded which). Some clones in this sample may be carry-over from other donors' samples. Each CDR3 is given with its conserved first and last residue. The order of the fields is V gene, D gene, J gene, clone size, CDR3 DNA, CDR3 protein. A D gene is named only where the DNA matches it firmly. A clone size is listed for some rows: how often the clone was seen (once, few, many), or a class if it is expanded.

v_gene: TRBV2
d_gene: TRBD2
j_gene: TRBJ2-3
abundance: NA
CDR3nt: TGTGCCAGCAGTGAAGCGGTAGCGGGCACCGATACGCAGTATTTT
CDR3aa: CASSEAVAGTDTQYF

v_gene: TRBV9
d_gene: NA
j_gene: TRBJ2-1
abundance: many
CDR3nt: TGTGCCAGCAGCGGAGAGGGAAGCTCCTACAATGAGCAGTTCTTC
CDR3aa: CASSGEGSSYNEQFF

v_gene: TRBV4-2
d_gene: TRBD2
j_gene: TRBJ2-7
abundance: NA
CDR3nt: TGTGCCAGCAGCCAGAAAGCGGGAGATAGTTCCCACGAGCAGTACTTC
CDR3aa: CASSQKAGDSSHEQYF

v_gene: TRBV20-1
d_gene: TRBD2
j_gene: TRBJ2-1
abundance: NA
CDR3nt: TGCAGTGCCAGACTAGCGGGAGTGAGGCACAATGAGCAGTTCTTC
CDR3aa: CSARLAGVRHNEQFF

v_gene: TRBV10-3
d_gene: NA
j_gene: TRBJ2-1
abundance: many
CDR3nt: TGTGCCATCAGTGGACAGGAGGGTTTCAATGAGCAGTTCTTC
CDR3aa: CAISGQEGFNEQFF

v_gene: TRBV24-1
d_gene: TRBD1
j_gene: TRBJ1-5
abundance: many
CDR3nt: TGTGCCACCAGTGGTCGACAGGGAAGCAATCAGCCCCAGCATTTT
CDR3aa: CATSGRQGSNQPQHF

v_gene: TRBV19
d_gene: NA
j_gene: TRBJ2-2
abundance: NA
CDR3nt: TGTGCCAGTAAATACTCTACAGGGTACGGCGGGGAGCTGTTTTTT
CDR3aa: CASKYSTGYGGELFF

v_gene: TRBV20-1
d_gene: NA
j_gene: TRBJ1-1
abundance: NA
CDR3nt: TGCAGTGCTAGGCTAGTGGGGGAAACTGAAGCTTTCTTT
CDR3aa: CSARLVGETEAFF

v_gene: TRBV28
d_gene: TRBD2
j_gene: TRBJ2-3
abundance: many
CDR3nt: TGTGCCAGCAAACTAGCGGGAGAAGTTGGTACAGATACGCAGTATTTT
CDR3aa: CASKLAGEVGTDTQYF

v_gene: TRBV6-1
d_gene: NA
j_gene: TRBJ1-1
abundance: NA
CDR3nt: TGTGCCAGCAGTGAGCGGGGGGGATTAGGCACTGAAGCTTTCTTT
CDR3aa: CASSERGGLGTEAFF

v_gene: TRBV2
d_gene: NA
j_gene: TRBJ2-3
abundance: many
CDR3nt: TGTGCCAGCAGTAATCGACCAAAACCCACAGATACGCAGTATTTT
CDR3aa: CASSNRPKPTDTQYF

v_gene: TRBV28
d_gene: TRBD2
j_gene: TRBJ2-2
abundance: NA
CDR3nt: TGTGCCAGCAGTTTTTGGGGGACTACAAACACCGGGGAGCTGTTTTTT
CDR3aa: CASSFWGTTNTGELFF

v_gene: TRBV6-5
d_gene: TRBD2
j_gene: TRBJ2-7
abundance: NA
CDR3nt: TGTGCCAACATTTACTCAGCGGGAGGGCCATACGAGCATTACTTC
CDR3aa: CANIYSAGGPYEHYF

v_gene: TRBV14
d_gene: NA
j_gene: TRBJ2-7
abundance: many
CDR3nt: TGTGCCAGCAGCCAAGTCGGCAGGTTGGCTGGCGACGAGCAGTACTTC
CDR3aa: CASSQVGRLAGDEQYF

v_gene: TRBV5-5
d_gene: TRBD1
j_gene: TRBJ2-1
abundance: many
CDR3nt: TGTGCCAGCAGCCCCGGGACAGGGTCGTACCATGAGCAGTTCTTC
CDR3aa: CASSPGTGSYHEQFF

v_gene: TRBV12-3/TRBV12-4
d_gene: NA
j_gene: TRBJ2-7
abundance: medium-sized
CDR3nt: TGTGCCAGCAGTTTGTCCCGGAGGGCCTTCGAGCAGTACTTC
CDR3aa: CASSLSRRAFEQYF

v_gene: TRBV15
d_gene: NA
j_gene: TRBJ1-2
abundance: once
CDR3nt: TGTGCCACCAGCCCACGTGAACCTTCTCCGGTCACCTTC
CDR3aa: CATSPREPSPVTF

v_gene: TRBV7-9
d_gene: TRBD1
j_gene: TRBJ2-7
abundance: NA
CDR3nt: TGTGCCAGCAGCTCGTCGACAGGGCCACCCTACGAGCAGTACTTC
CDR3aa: CASSSSTGPPYEQYF

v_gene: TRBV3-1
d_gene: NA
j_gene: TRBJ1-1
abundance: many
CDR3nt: TGTGCCAGCAGCCAACTCCCGGGGGGGAACACTGAAGCTTTCTTT
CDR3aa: CASSQLPGGNTEAFF

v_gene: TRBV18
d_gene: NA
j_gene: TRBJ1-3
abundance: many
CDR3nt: TGTGCCAGCTCATTCAGACAGTTCTCTGGAAACACCATATATTTT
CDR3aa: CASSFRQFSGNTIYF

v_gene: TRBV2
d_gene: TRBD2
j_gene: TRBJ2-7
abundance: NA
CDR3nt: TGTGCCAGCACCGAGCGGGAGGGCGGGACCTACGAGCAGTACTTC
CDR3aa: CASTEREGGTYEQYF

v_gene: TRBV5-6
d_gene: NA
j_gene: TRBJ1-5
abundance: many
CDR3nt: TGTGCCAGCAGCTTACAGATGGGGGATAGCAATCAGCCCCAGCATTTT
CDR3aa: CASSLQMGDSNQPQHF

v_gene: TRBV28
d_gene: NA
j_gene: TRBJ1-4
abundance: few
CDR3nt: TGTGCCAGCAGTTTCTCGGGGGCTCGTGAAAAACTGTTTTTT
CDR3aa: CASSFSGAREKLFF

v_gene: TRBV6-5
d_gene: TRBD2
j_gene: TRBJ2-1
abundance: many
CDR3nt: TGTGCCAGCATGCGGGATGGAGGAGCGGGGACTTCCTACAATGAGCAGTTCTTC
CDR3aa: CASMRDGGAGTSYNEQFF

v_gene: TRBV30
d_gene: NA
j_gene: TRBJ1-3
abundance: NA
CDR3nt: TGTGCCTGGAGTGGGGAGGTAGGCTATGGAAACACCATATATTTT
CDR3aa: CAWSGEVGYGNTIYF

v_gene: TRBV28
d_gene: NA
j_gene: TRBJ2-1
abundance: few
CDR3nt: TGTGCCAGCAGTTTTGTACCTAGCGACCACAATGAGCAGTTCTTC
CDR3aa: CASSFVPSDHNEQFF

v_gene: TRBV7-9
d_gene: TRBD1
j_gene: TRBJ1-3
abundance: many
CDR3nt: TGTGCCAGCAGCCCCGGGACAGGGAAAGGAAACACCATATATTTT
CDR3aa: CASSPGTGKGNTIYF

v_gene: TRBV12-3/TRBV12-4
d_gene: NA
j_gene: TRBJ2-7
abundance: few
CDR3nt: TGTGCCAGCAGCCCCAGCAGGGTCCCCTTTGGCGAGCAGTACTTC
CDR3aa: CASSPSRVPFGEQYF

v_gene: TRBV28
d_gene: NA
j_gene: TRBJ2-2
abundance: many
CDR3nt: TGTGCCAGCAGTTTAGCTCAGACCGGGGAGCTGTTTTTT
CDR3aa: CASSLAQTGELFF

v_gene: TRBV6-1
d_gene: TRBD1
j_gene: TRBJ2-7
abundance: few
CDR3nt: TGTGCCAGCAGTGGGACCGGGACAGTGGACGAGCAGTACTTC
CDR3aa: CASSGTGTVDEQYF

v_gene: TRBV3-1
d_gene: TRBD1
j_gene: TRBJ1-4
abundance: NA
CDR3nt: TGTGCCAGCAGCCAGGGAGGGGGCCGAACTTTTAATGAAAAACTGTTTTTT
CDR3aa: CASSQGGGRTFNEKLFF

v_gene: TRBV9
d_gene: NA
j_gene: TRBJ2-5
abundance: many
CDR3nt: TGTGCCAACCGAAACGGGGGTGGGGAAGAGGAGACCCAGTACTTC
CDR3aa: CANRNGGGEEETQYF

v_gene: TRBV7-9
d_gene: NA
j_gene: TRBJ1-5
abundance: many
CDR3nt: TGTGCCAGCAGCCAGGACGTCGGCCCCCAGCATTTT
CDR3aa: CASSQDVGPQHF

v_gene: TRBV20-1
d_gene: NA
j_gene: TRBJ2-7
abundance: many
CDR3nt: TGCAGTGCTAAGCGGCCAACGGGCACCCCCTACGAGCAGTACTTC
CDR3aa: CSAKRPTGTPYEQYF

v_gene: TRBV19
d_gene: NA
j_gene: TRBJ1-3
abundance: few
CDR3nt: TGTGCCAGTAAGGTCGGGACGGACTCTGGAAACACCATATATTTT
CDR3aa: CASKVGTDSGNTIYF

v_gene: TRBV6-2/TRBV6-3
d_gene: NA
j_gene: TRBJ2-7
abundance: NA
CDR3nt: TGTGCCAGCATCCATGATAGGGGGAGATCCTACGAGCAGTACTTC
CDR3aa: CASIHDRGRSYEQYF

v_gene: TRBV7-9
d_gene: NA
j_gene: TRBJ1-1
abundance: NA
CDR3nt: TGTGCCAGCAGCTTAGTAGGGCGCCGGGACACTGAAGCTTTCTTT
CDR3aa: CASSLVGRRDTEAFF

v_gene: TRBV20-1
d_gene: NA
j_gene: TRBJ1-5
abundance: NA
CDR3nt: TGCAGTGCTAAGGGCAATAAGACCCAGCATTTT
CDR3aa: CSAKGNKTQHF

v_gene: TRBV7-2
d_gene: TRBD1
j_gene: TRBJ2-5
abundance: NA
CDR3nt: TGTGCCAGCGGCTCACAGGGGGCAGGCGAGACCCGGTACTTC
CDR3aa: CASGSQGAGETRYF

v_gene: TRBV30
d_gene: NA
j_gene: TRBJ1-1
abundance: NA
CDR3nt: TGTGCCTGGAGTCTGGGGGGTGGGGGAACTGAAGCTTTCTTT
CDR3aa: CAWSLGGGGTEAFF